One sample yielded the 20 T cell receptor beta chains listed below, sequenced in a study of tumor-infiltrating lymphocytes in primary liver carcinoma. Investigators took RNA and DNA out together from roughly 18-30 mg of unsorted bulk tissue. TCR beta cDNA came from approximately 490 ng total RNA, primed with a constant-region primer. Libraries for TCR beta were built through three nested multiplex PCR rounds, which together made up a slightly modified ARM-PCR procedure. Both of the initial two PCR rounds ran for about 9 cycles and employed TRBV1-TRBV30 forward primers alongside a C-beta reverse primer. TCRdb re-analysed the multiplex PCR reads in MiXCR, keeping a single row per CDR3 protein. Of approximately 37,000 distinct CDR3 sequences listed, roughly 70% are singletons. Sequencing was carried out using liver tumor tissue from sampling region 4. Subset reported: tumor region T4, right-lateral pole. The receptors stem from a man aged 35 to 55 with primary liver carcinoma and hepatitis B virus infection.

A few counts support this clonotype. Likely a read error: the CDR3 ends without its conserved phenylalanine or tryptophan. The V and J genes are TRBV12-3 or TRBV12-4 and TRBJ2-1; 11 nucleotides agree with TRBD2. This CDR3 has 15 residues. Here the CDR3 reads CASCLAGGPYNEQFL. Written as DNA, the CDR3 is TGTGCCAGCTGTTTAGCGGGAGGGCCCTACAATGAGCAGTTCTTA.

This clonotype was seen ten or more times. The gene calls are TRBV20-1 and TRBJ2-7, with 12 nucleotides matching TRBD2. Germline V gene sequence: CDR1 DFQATT, CDR2 SNEGSKA (reference sequence). Trimming at V came to 6 bases and at J to 5 bases, leaving 14 bases not matched to a gene. This CDR3 spans 16 amino acids. CDR3 coding DNA: TGCAGTGCGCCAGGTGGTACTAGCGGGAGGTCCGACGAGCAGTACTTC. Protein: CSAPGGTSGRSDEQYF.

In the case of this clonotype: Mismatch with germline at one junction end may stem from a read error. The chain couples TRBV11-1 to TRBJ2-7, with D tentatively TRBD2 (5 bases). In germline, CDR1 is SGHAT, CDR2 FQDESV (reference sequence). The CDR3 runs to 15 residues. The CDR3 DNA sequence: TGTGCCAGCAACTTAACGGGATCGGTAGAGTACGAGCAGTACTTC. This translates into CASNLTGSVEYEQYF.

As for this clonotype: One junction end disagrees with the germline gene, perhaps due to a read error. The rearrangement joins TRBV11-1 to TRBJ1-2, with unresolved D. Germline CDR1 and CDR2: SGHAT and FQDESV (reference sequence). The CDR3 extends over 13 amino acids. CDR3 sequence: CISSLVHNCGYTF. In nucleotides, the CDR3 is TGTATCAGCAGCTTGGTCCATAACTGTGGCTACACCTTC.

On this clonotype: One end of the junction does not line up with germline, which may come from a read error. The gene calls are TRBV28 and TRBJ2-3; no clear D gene. The CDR3 consists of 14 residues. Germline lookup yields CDR1 MDHEN and CDR2 SYDVKM. CDR3 sequence (DNA): TGTGCCAGCAGTATATGGATTGCCGCCAATACGCAGTATTTT. Encoded protein: CASSIWIAANTQYF.

This clonotype came up a few times. Because it lacks the conserved phenylalanine or tryptophan at the end, this CDR3 is likely a read error. The chain couples TRBV29-1 to TRBJ1-1, with TRBD1 matching 8 bases. This CDR3 comprises 14 residues. Germline V gene lookup returns CDR1 SQVTM and CDR2 ANQGSEA. V trimming: 3 bases; J trimming: 8 bases; junction bases outside the gene matches: 11. DNA of the CDR3: TGCAGCGTTGACCAAAGGACAGGGTGGCGCGAAGCTTTCTGT. Amino acids: CSVDQRTGWREAFC.

This clonotype has ten or more counts. The junction departs from germline at one end; a sequencing error may be responsible. The chain carries TRBV7-8 and TRBJ1-3; D ambiguous. The CDR3 runs 16 residues. Germline assignment: CDR1 SGHVS and CDR2 FQNEAQ. DNA of the CDR3: TGTGCCAGCAGCTTAGCGGCTGCGTCCTCTGGAAACATCATATATTTT. The encoded protein is CASSLAAASSGNIIYF.

This clonotype was seen at least ten times. A much larger clone lies a single base off, so this may be a read error. The V gene is TRBV28, the J gene TRBJ1-2; no definite D call. V was pared by 7 bases and J by 3 bases, with 15 bases between. Germline values: CDR1 MDHEN, CDR2 SYDVKM. The CDR3 sequence is 14 residues long. The CDR3 bases are TGTGCCAGCAAGGTTGTCGGAGCCGACTATGGCTACACCTTC. As protein: CASKVVGADYGYTF.

Concerning this clonotype: A much larger clone differs by one base, so this may be a read error. The chain is built from TRBV7-3 and TRBJ2-3, with D hard to call. There are 11 residues in the CDR3. Germline CDR1 reads SGHTA; CDR2 reads FQGTGA. The CDR3 reads CASSLKDTRYF. The CDR3 nucleotides are TGTGCCAGCAGCTTAAAGGATACGCGGTATTTT.

The V and J genes are TRBV28 and TRBJ2-6; tentatively, D is TRBD2 (6 bases). The germline V gene encodes CDR1 MDHEN and CDR2 SYDVKM. This CDR3 has 14 amino acids. Here the CDR3 reads CVVGGLTGANVLTF. CDR3 in DNA: TGTGTCGTTGGGGGACTTACTGGGGCCAACGTCCTGACTTTC.

Of note for this clonotype: Germline and junction disagree at one end, which may indicate a read error. The rearrangement uses TRBV20-1 and TRBJ2-7; 12 nucleotides align to TRBD2. Germline loops: CDR1 DFQATT, CDR2 SNEGSKA (reference sequence). This CDR3 contains 16 residues. CDR3 sequence (DNA): TGCAGTGATAGTCCTCGGACTAGCGGGATAGGCTACGATCAGTACTTC. Translating gives CSDSPRTSGIGYDQYF.

The chain is built from TRBV28 and TRBJ2-5, with D possibly being TRBD1 or TRBD2 (5 bases each). This CDR3 comprises 14 residues. Trimming took 8 bases from V and 6 from J, leaving 19 bases between them. The germline V gene has CDR1 MDHEN and CDR2 SYDVKM. Written as DNA, the CDR3 is TGTGCCAGCTGTGGGGACCACCTCACGCAGACCCAGTACTTC. It yields the protein CASCGDHLTQTQYF. Filled out from reference TRBV28 and TRBJ2-5, the complete variable domain reads DVKVTQSSRYLVKRTGEKVFLECVQDMDHENMFWYRQDPGLGLRLIYFSYDVKMKEKGDIPEGYSVSREKKERFSLILESASTNQTSMYLCASCGDHLTQTQYFGPGTRLLVL.

As to this clonotype: The CDR3 carries no conserved terminal phenylalanine or tryptophan, so it likely arises from a read error. It is unclear where the CDR3 begins or ends on the DNA, so no DNA is shown, and the CDR3 is as TCRdb lists it. The chain employs TRBV7-8 and TRBJ2-2. The CDR3 spans 15 residues, counting both ends. Germline CDR1 is SGHVS and CDR2 is FQNEAQ. This chain's CDR3 is CASSLVQQNTGELFI.

There are a few counts of this clonotype. With a much larger clone just one base away, this may be a read error. The rearrangement uses TRBV19 and TRBJ2-2; 9 bases agree with TRBD1. V was clipped by 6 bases and J by 5 bases; unmatched bases: 10. Germline V gene lookup returns CDR1 LNHDA and CDR2 SQIVND (reference sequence). The CDR3 length is 16 residues. CDR3 sequence: CASRRTGEWKTGELFF. CDR3 DNA: TGTGCCAGTAGAAGGACAGGGGAGTGGAAGACCGGGGAGCTGTTTTTT.

This clonotype was counted once. One junction end does not reproduce the germline sequence, and a read error may be involved. The chain couples TRBV11-2 to TRBJ2-1, with 9 bases identical to TRBD1. The CDR3 loop spans 15 amino acids. CDR1 is SGHAT, CDR2 FQNNGV, per germline. The CDR3 sequence: CASSVLGQGYNEQFF. CDR3 in DNA: TGCGCCAGCAGCGTATTGGGACAGGGCTACAATGAACAGTTCTTC.

V is TRBV29-1 and J is TRBJ1-1; weak D call: TRBD1 (5 bases). The CDR3 covers 12 residues. Between the trimmed V and J ends, which lost 6 bases and 7 bases, there was a span of 15 bases. Germline lookup yields CDR1 SQVTM and CDR2 ANQGSEA. CDR3 in DNA: TGCAGCGTGGAGACAGCCATGAATGAAGCTTTCTTT. Amino acid sequence: CSVETAMNEAFF.

As for this clonotype: One end of the junction varies from germline; a read error may be responsible. The J gene is TRBJ2-2, the V gene TRBV4-2; no firm D call. The germline gives CDR1 LGHNA, CDR2 YNFKEQ. The CDR3 extends over 14 amino acids. The CDR3 DNA is TGCGCCAGCAGCCAAGATCAGGAAGGAGGGGAGCTGTTTTTT. Protein sequence: CASSQDQEGGELFF.

Details on this clonotype: Possible read error: a much larger clone is one base away. V gene TRBV20-1 combines with J gene TRBJ2-5; 9 bases are a match to TRBD2. This CDR3 contains 16 residues. V was pared by 3 bases and J by 2 bases, with 10 bases of the junction left unmatched. Germline values: CDR1 DFQATT, CDR2 SNEGSKA (reference sequence). CDR3 in amino acids: CSASTVAGEVQETQYF. CDR3 DNA: TGCAGTGCTAGCACCGTAGCGGGAGAAGTACAAGAGACCCAGTACTTC.

In DNA, the CDR3 is TGTGCCAGCAGCGTAGGGGGCAGCGGACAAGAGACTCAATACTTC. Amino acids: CASSVGGSGQETQYF. V is TRBV11-2 and J is TRBJ2-5, with 7 bases aligning to TRBD1. V was clipped by 5 bases and J by 14 bases; unmatched bases: 20. CDR3 size: 15 residues. Germline loops: CDR1 SGHAT, CDR2 FQNNGV.

With respect to this clonotype: A read error may account for a junction end that differs from germline. The J gene is TRBJ2-1, the V gene TRBV25-1; 11 bases align to TRBD2. CDR3 size: 13 residues. Germline lookup yields CDR1 MGHDK and CDR2 SYGVNS. CDR3 sequence reads: CASNRLAGCEQLF. CDR3 nucleotide sequence: TGTGCCAGCAACCGACTAGCGGGATGCGAGCAGTTGTTC.